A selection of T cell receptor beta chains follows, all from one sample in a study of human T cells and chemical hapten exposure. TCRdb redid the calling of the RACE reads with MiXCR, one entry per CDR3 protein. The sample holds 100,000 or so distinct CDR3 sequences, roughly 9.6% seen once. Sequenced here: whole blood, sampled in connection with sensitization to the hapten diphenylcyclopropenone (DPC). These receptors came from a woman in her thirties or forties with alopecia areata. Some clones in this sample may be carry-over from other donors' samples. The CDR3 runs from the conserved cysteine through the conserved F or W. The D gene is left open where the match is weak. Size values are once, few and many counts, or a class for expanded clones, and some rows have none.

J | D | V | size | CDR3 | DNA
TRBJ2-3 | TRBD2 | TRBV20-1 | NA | CSACRAGGPSKDTQYF | TGCAGTGCTTGTAGAGCGGGAGGGCCCTCTAAAGATACGCAGTATTTT
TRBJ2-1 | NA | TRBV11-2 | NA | CASSLGTSNEQFF | TGTGCCAGCAGCTTAGGGACTTCCAATGAGCAGTTCTTC
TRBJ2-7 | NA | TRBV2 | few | CASSEAPAYSYEQYF | TGTGCCAGCAGTGAAGCACCAGCCTACTCCTACGAGCAGTACTTC
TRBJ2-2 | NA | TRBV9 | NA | CASGPGPFRTGELFF | TGTGCCAGCGGCCCAGGGCCCTTCAGGACCGGGGAGCTGTTTTTT
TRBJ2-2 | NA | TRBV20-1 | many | CSARDMDTGELFF | TGCAGTGCTAGAGATATGGACACCGGGGAGCTGTTTTTT
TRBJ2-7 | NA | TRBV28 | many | CASKRTTPSYEQYF | TGTGCCAGCAAAAGGACAACTCCTTCCTACGAGCAGTACTTC
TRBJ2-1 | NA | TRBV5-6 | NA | CASSLPGLATYNEQFF | TGTGCCAGCAGCCTCCCCGGACTCGCCACCTACAATGAGCAGTTCTTC
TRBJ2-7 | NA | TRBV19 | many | CASSIGLEQYF | TGTGCCAGTAGTATAGGGCTCGAGCAGTACTTC
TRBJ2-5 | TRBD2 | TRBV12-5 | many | CASGSESGGETQYF | TGTGCTAGTGGATCCGAAAGCGGGGGAGAGACCCAGTACTTC
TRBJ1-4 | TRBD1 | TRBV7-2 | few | CASSLSSVGTGREKLFF | TGTGCCAGCAGCTTATCTTCGGTGGGGACAGGACGCGAAAAACTGTTTTTT
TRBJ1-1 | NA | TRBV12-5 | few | CASALGGGPEAFF | TGTGCTAGTGCCCTCGGCGGGGGCCCTGAAGCTTTCTTT
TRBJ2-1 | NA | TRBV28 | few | CASSPRRGHGGDNEQFF | TGTGCCAGCAGTCCCCGCCGGGGACACGGCGGGGACAATGAGCAGTTCTTC
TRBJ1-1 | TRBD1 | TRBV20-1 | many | CSARGTDRGLTEAFF | TGCAGTGCTAGAGGGACAGACAGGGGGCTCACTGAAGCTTTCTTT
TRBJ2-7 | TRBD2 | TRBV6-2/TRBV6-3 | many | CASSSPASGTSYEQYF | TGTGCCAGCAGTTCTCCGGCTAGCGGGACCTCCTACGAGCAGTACTTC
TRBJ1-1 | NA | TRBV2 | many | CASSAYTNTEAFF | TGTGCCAGCAGCGCCTATACGAACACTGAAGCTTTCTTT
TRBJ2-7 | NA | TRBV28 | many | CASSSGDRTLYEQYF | TGTGCCAGCAGTTCCGGGGACCGTACCCTCTACGAGCAGTACTTC
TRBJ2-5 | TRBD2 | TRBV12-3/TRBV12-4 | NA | CASRRSSRGGQETQYF | TGTGCCAGCAGACGATCTAGCCGGGGGGGTCAAGAGACCCAGTACTTC
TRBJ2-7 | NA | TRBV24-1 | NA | CATGGDSTYEQYF | TGTGCCACCGGGGGCGACAGCACCTACGAGCAGTACTTC
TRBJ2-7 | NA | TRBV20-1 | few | CSARHPGGGYEQYF | TGCAGTGCTAGACACCCCGGGGGAGGCTACGAGCAGTACTTC
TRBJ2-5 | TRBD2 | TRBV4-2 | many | CASSQDLGLAGMAQYF | TGTGCCAGCAGCCAAGATTTGGGACTAGCGGGAATGGCCCAGTACTTC
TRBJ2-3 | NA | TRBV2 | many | CASSEGGGDTQYF | TGTGCCAGCAGTGAAGGGGGTGGAGATACGCAGTATTTT
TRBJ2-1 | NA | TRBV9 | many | CASSPRDVYNEQFF | TGTGCCAGCAGCCCCCGGGACGTTTACAATGAGCAGTTCTTC
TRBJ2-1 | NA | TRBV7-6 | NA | CASSLPDNEQFF | TGTGCCAGCAGCTTACCGGACAATGAGCAGTTCTTC
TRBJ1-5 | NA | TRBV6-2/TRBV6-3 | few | CASSYSTRDGRRFSPQHF | TGTGCCAGCAGTTACTCGACCAGGGACGGTCGGCGTTTCAGCCCCCAGCATTTT
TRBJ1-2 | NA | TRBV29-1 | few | CSAGTDANYGYTF | TGCAGCGCCGGGACCGACGCTAACTATGGCTACACCTTC
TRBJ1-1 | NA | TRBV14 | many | CASSQANAEAFF | TGTGCCAGCAGCCAAGCGAACGCTGAAGCTTTCTTT
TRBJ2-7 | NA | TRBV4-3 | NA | CASSPDGETYEQYF | TGCGCCAGCAGCCCGGACGGGGAAACCTACGAGCAGTACTTC
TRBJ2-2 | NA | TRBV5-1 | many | CASSPPGANTGELFF | TGCGCCAGCAGCCCCCCCGGCGCGAACACCGGGGAGCTGTTTTTT
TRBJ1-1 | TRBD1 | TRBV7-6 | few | CASSSILGQMNTEAFF | TGTGCCAGCAGCTCTATCTTGGGACAGATGAACACTGAAGCTTTCTTT
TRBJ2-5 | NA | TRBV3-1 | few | CASSQDMTVAWTQYF | TGTGCCAGCAGCCAAGATATGACAGTTGCATGGACCCAGTACTTC
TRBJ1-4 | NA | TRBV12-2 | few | CASRLSDINEKLFF | TGTGCAAGTCGCTTATCGGACATTAATGAAAAACTGTTTTTT
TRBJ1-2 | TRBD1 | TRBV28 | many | CASNRDSFNYGYTF | TGTGCCAGCAACAGGGACAGCTTTAACTATGGCTACACCTTC
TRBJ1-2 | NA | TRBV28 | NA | CASSLLLVDYGYTF | TGTGCCAGCAGTCTACTTTTAGTCGACTATGGCTACACCTTC
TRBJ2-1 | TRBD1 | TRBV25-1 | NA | CASSPTGAQSYNEQFF | TGTGCCAGCAGCCCGACAGGGGCGCAGTCCTACAATGAGCAGTTCTTC
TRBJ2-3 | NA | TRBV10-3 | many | CAVAGGPGDTQYF | TGTGCCGTCGCCGGGGGGCCAGGGGATACGCAGTATTTT
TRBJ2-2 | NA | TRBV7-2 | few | CASSLLAGGGELFF | TGTGCCAGCAGCTTACTTGCGGGTGGCGGGGAGCTGTTTTTT
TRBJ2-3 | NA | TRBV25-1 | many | CASNPGSSSDTQYF | TGTGCCAGCAACCCCGGGTCGTCATCAGATACGCAGTATTTT
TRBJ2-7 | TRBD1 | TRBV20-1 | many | CSAIWTGGVEQYF | TGCAGTGCTATTTGGACAGGGGGCGTCGAGCAGTACTTC
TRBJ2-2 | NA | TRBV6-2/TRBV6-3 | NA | CASLTASAGELFF | TGTGCCAGCCTCACCGCTAGCGCCGGGGAGCTGTTTTTT
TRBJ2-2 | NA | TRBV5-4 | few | CASSPTTDTGELFF | TGTGCCAGCAGCCCCACGACAGACACCGGGGAGCTGTTTTTT
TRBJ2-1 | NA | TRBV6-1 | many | CASSAQGISSYNEQFF | TGTGCCAGCAGTGCCCAGGGTATCAGCTCCTACAATGAGCAGTTCTTC
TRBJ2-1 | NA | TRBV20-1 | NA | CSARVNREVYNEQFF | TGCAGTGCTAGAGTTAACAGGGAGGTCTACAATGAGCAGTTCTTC
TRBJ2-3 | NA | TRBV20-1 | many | CSAGKRGQATDTQYF | TGCAGTGCTGGAAAAAGGGGACAAGCCACAGATACGCAGTATTTT
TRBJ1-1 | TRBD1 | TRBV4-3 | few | CASSRSTGGEYTEAFF | TGCGCCAGCAGCCGGTCGACAGGGGGCGAATACACTGAAGCTTTCTTT
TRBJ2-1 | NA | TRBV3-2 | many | CASRIGANRGQGEQFF | TGTGCCAGCAGGATAGGGGCGAACAGGGGCCAGGGTGAGCAGTTCTTC
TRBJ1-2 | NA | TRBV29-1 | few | CSVGSAGGYTF | TGCAGCGTTGGGTCAGCGGGAGGCTACACCTTC